Here is one T cell receptor beta chain with its context. What it recognizes is unknown. This entry belongs to a study of T cells expressing NK-cell markers. Using the 5' RACE reads, TCRdb records one entry per CDR3 protein without DNA. Its table records more than 250,000 distinct CDR3 sequences. The study, taken as a whole, reports: A range of about 1.0-8% of CD8+ T cells consisted of dominant NKG2C+ clonotypes in several donors.

Germline V lookup: CDR1 SGHRS, CDR2 YFSETQ. This CDR3 spans 16 amino acids. The sample consisted of blood T cells: a sorted CD56 or NKG2C T cell subset, CD4+ or CD8+ T cells, or bulk PBMC T cells (not recorded which). V gene TRBV5-1 combines with J gene TRBJ2-4; lacking DNA, the TRBD1 call made by TCRdb goes unchecked. This receptor was identified in a man between 18 and 29 years old in good health. CDR3 amino acids: CASSSDREAAKNIQYF.